One sample yielded the 18 T cell receptor beta chains listed below, sequenced in a study of early T cells in non-severe SARS-CoV-2 infection. Each CDR3 protein is one row after TCRdb ran MiXCR on the 5' RACE reads. In the table there are roughly 80,000 distinct CDR3 sequences, around 15% of which are singletons. The sample comprised whole blood. The receptor source for this set is an adult who was a healthcare worker with PCR-confirmed SARS-CoV-2 infection or an uninfected control (not recorded which).

As DNA, the CDR3 is TGTGCCAGCTCCAGGGGTCGGGTGGATACGCAGTATTTT. Residues: CASSRGRVDTQYF. The rearrangement links TRBV11-2 to TRBJ2-3; weak D call: TRBD1 (6 bases). CDR3 length equals 13 residues. Looked up from germline, CDR1 is SGHAT and CDR2 is FQNNGV. The V end was cut by 8 bases, the J end by 6 bases, with 15 bases between.

J is TRBJ2-7 and V is TRBV7-9, with D perhaps TRBD1 (5 bases). The V gene's germline CDR1 is SEHNR and CDR2 FQNEAQ (reference sequence). There are 13 residues in the CDR3. Trimming removed 4 bases from V and 7 bases from J, with 14 bases in between. The CDR3 bases are TGTGCCAGCAGCTCTTCTCCAGGGCGGGAGCAGTACTTC. Translating it yields CASSSSPGREQYF. Drawing the rest from reference TRBV7-9 and TRBJ2-7, the complete variable domain is DTGVSQNPRHKITKRGQNVTFRCDPISEHNRLYWYRQTLGQGPEFLTYFQNEAQLEKSRLLSDRFSAERPKGSFSTLEIQRTEQGDSAMYLCASSSSPGREQYFGPGTRLTVT.

The table lists this clonotype with a few counts. This chain links TRBV10-3 with TRBJ2-7; 9 bases align to TRBD2. The CDR3 runs to 15 residues. Germline lookup yields CDR1 ENHRY and CDR2 SYGVKD. With V trimmed by 10 bases and J by 3 bases, 13 bases remained unmatched. The CDR3 nucleotides are TGTGCCACCGGGCCCGGGACTAGCCATATCTACGAGCAGTACTTC. As protein: CATGPGTSHIYEQYF.

The chain carries TRBV5-1 and TRBJ1-2; no clear D. The CDR3 is 15 amino acids. CDR1 and CDR2 (germline): SGHRS, YFSETQ. Trimming cost V 4 bases and J 5 bases, with 18 bases left between them. This CDR3 is CASSKDLPEGYGYTF. The CDR3 DNA follows: TGCGCCAGCAGCAAGGACCTCCCGGAAGGTTATGGCTACACCTTC.

This clonotype occurred many times. The rearrangement links TRBV7-8 to TRBJ2-7; 9 positions match TRBD1. Unmatched junction bases numbered 9, after V lost 3 bases and J lost 3 bases. The CDR3 consists of 16 residues. Germline V gene data show CDR1 as SGHVS and CDR2 as FQNEAQ. The CDR3 loop reads CASSLEDRGMGYEQYF. In DNA, the CDR3 is TGTGCCAGCAGCTTGGAAGACAGGGGGATGGGCTACGAGCAGTACTTC.

The chain joins TRBV4-1 to TRBJ1-6, with D perhaps matching TRBD1 (6 bases). V gave up 0 bases and J gave up 0 bases, with 15 bases separating them. Germline V lookup: CDR1 MGHRA, CDR2 YSYEKL. The CDR3 length is 19 residues. CDR3 amino acids: CASSQDLAGVGSYNSPLHF. The CDR3 nucleotides are TGCGCCAGCAGCCAAGATCTCGCAGGGGTAGGCTCCTATAATTCACCCCTCCACTTT.

This clonotype has ten or more counts. An end of the junction does not agree with germline; a read error may underlie this. The rearrangement links TRBV7-9 to TRBJ2-5, with TRBD2 matching 9 bases. This CDR3 is 14 amino acids long. The V gene's germline CDR1 is SEHNR and CDR2 FQNEAQ (reference sequence). CDR3 protein: CASSLAGAAETQYF. In DNA form, the CDR3 reads TGTGCCAGCAGTTTAGCGGGAGCGGCGGAGACCCAGTACTTC.

This clonotype occurred a few times. The V call is TRBV27, the J call TRBJ2-5, with TRBD2 matching over 8 bases. The J segment lost 4 bases and the V segment lost 6 bases, leaving 19 bases of the junction unmatched. CDR1 is MNHEY, CDR2 SMNVEV, per germline (reference sequence). The CDR3 runs 18 residues. CDR3 sequence (DNA): TGTGCCAGCAGCAACCCCGCCCTAAGCGGGAGTCTCTCAGAGACCCAGTACTTC. Its protein is CASSNPALSGSLSETQYF.

The sample holds a few counts of this clonotype. V gene TRBV11-3 combines with J gene TRBJ2-1; D gene uncertain. V dropped 2 bases and J dropped 7 bases, with 12 bases sitting between them. Germline V gene data show CDR1 as SGHNT and CDR2 as YENEEA. CDR3 length equals 14 residues. The CDR3 reads CASSLTLSLNEQFF. CDR3 bases: TGTGCCAGCAGCTTAACCCTTTCCCTTAATGAGCAGTTCTTC. Looking up the rest from reference TRBV11-3 and TRBJ2-1 gives the full variable domain: EAGVVQSPRYKIIEKKQPVAFWCNPISGHNTLYWYLQNLGQGPELLIRYENEEAVDDSQLPKDRFSAERLKGVDSTLKIQPAELGDSAVYLCASSLTLSLNEQFFGPGTRLTVL.

Many counts were recorded for this clonotype. The chain carries TRBV7-8 and TRBJ2-3; D not resolved. Deletions cut 5 bases from V and 2 bases from J, with 14 bases between. This CDR3 comprises 15 residues. From germline, CDR1 is SGHVS and CDR2 FQNEAQ. The CDR3 DNA follows: TGTGCCAGCAGCCAATCGTGGGCAAACACAGATACGCAGTATTTT. Amino acid sequence: CASSQSWANTDTQYF.

This clonotype came up a few times. With a much larger clone just one base away, this may be a read error. The V gene is TRBV5-1, the J gene TRBJ2-1; D unresolved. The CDR3 is made up of 18 amino acids. Germline V CDR1 and CDR2: SGHRS, YFSETQ. CDR3: CAGSLGRTWAGNGDEQFF. In nucleotides, the CDR3 is TGCGCCGGCAGCTTGGGCCGAACTTGGGCAGGAAATGGGGATGAGCAGTTCTTC.

This clonotype appeared a few times. The chain couples TRBV29-1 to TRBJ2-7; the match to TRBD1 covers 8 bases. With V trimmed by 0 bases and J by 2 bases, 9 bases remained unmatched. The CDR3 has 16 amino acids. The germline V gene encodes CDR1 SQVTM and CDR2 ANQGSEA. The CDR3 sequence: CSVEDLGGTGAYEQYF. CDR3 coding DNA: TGCAGCGTTGAAGATCTAGGCGGGACAGGAGCCTACGAGCAGTACTTC.

This rearrangement joins TRBV19 to TRBJ1-5; maybe TRBD1 (5 bases). The CDR3 is made up of 13 amino acids. Germline V lookup: CDR1 LNHDA, CDR2 SQIVND (reference sequence). V lost 10 bases to trimming and J lost 2 bases, with 12 bases between them. As DNA, the CDR3 is TGTGCCACCAGGACGGGGGGCAATCAGCCCCAGCATTTT. Translating gives CATRTGGNQPQHF.

The V call is TRBV7-9, the J call TRBJ2-1; TRBD2 matches 8 bases. CDR3 length: 19 amino acids. V shed 1 base and J 6 bases; nucleotides not matched to a gene: 17. The germline CDR1 and CDR2 sequences are SEHNR and FQNEAQ (reference sequence). CDR3 sequence reads: CASSLVAYVSGDGRNEQFF. The CDR3 nucleotides read TGTGCCAGCAGCTTAGTGGCCTACGTTAGCGGGGACGGGCGCAATGAGCAGTTCTTC.

This clonotype has a count of ten or more. The chain couples TRBV7-9 to TRBJ1-1; D is perhaps TRBD1 (5 bases). Trimming took 4 bases from V and 5 from J, leaving 14 bases between them. CDR3 length: 14 amino acids. The germline V gene encodes CDR1 SEHNR and CDR2 FQNEAQ (reference sequence). CDR3 protein: CASSSDKTRTEAFF. DNA of the CDR3: TGTGCCAGCAGCTCGGACAAGACGAGAACTGAAGCTTTCTTT.

The chain carries TRBV18 and TRBJ1-1, with D maybe TRBD1 (5 bases). This CDR3 is built from 14 residues. The germline CDR1 and CDR2 sequences are KGHSH and LQKENI. Trimming took 1 base from V and 3 from J, leaving 9 bases between them. The CDR3 here is CASSPQGGDTEAFF. CDR3 in DNA: TGTGCCAGCTCACCACAGGGAGGGGACACTGAAGCTTTCTTT.

This clonotype was seen only a few times. This chain connects TRBV11-1 to TRBJ2-5; possibly TRBD2 for D (5 bases). CDR1 and CDR2 from the germline V gene are SGHAT and FQDESV (reference sequence). This CDR3 region has 13 residues. Deletions cut 1 base from V and 3 bases from J, with 6 bases between. CDR3 sequence: CASSLEGEETQYF. The CDR3 DNA is TGTGCCAGCAGCTTAGAGGGAGAAGAGACCCAGTACTTC.

This sequence joins TRBV6-5 and TRBJ1-6; D not resolved. Germline CDR1 and CDR2: MNHEY and SVGAGI. This CDR3 is built from 16 residues. The V gene lost 0 bases and the J gene lost 8 bases, with 14 bases spanning the gap. CDR3 residues: CASSYSIPVVDSPLHF. The CDR3 bases are TGTGCCAGCAGTTACTCGATTCCAGTGGTGGATTCACCCCTCCACTTT.